Shown below are 16 T cell receptor beta chains from a single sample sequenced in a study of chemoradiotherapy in HPV16-positive cancers. Data came from immunoSEQ multiplex PCR; TCRdb stores just in-frame clones and leaves some out. The table lists approximately 15,000 clones, around 80% of them singletons. Sample acquisition took place from a patient who underwent chemoradiotherapy. The receptors derive from a human donor with HPV-associated anogenital cancer.

This chain joins TRBV15 and TRBJ1-6; no clear D. The CDR3 covers 15 residues. Deletions cut 0 bases from V and 6 bases from J, with 9 bases between. The germline V gene encodes CDR1 LNHNV and CDR2 YYDKDF (reference sequence). CDR3 DNA: TGTGCCACCAGCAGAGATTCCGTGTTTAATTCACCCCTCCACTTT. Translated: CATSRDSVFNSPLHF.

The chain carries TRBV28 and TRBJ2-7; 8 bases line up with TRBD1. The CDR3 runs to 13 residues. The germline gives CDR1 MDHEN, CDR2 SYDVKM. The J segment lost 6 bases and the V segment lost 4 bases, leaving 5 bases of the junction unmatched. In nucleotides, the CDR3 is TGTGCCAGCAGTTCGGACAGGGATCGCGAGCAGTACTTC. As protein: CASSSDRDREQYF.

This clone has only a few counts. This chain uses TRBV2 with TRBJ2-3; TRBD1 matches at 9 bases. Per germline, CDR1 SNHLY and CDR2 FYNNEI. V lost 5 bases and J lost 8; bases outside the gene matches: 11. This CDR3 contains 15 residues. CDR3 sequence: CASSRRTGVDGTQYF. As DNA, the CDR3 is TGTGCCAGCAGTCGACGGACAGGGGTAGACGGTACGCAGTATTTT.

This clone was observed a few times. The chain links TRBV5-6 to TRBJ2-3; 11 bases line up with TRBD1. After removal of 3 bases from V and 7 bases from J, the junction contained 10 bases not matched to a gene. This CDR3 comprises 16 residues. Germline V gene data show CDR1 as SGHDT and CDR2 as YYEEEE. The CDR3 coding sequence is TGTGCCAGCAGCTGGGCCCGGGACAGGGGGACCCATACGCAGTATTTT. It specifies CASSWARDRGTHTQYF.

A few counts support this clone. The chain's CDR3 is CASSFLGGANTGELFF. CDR3 in DNA: TGTGCCAGCAGCTTCCTCGGGGGCGCGAACACCGGGGAGCTGTTTTTT. V gene TRBV7-2 combines with J gene TRBJ2-2; D tentatively reads TRBD1 or TRBD2 (6 bases each). The CDR3 has 16 residues. The germline CDR1 and CDR2 sequences are SGHTA and FQGNSA. Trimming took off 3 bases at V and 0 bases at J, with 11 bases between the two ends.

The V call is TRBV29-1, the J call TRBJ1-1; a possible D gene is TRBD1 (5 bases). Trimming pared 0 bases from V and 9 bases from J, leaving 17 bases between. The CDR3 spans 14 residues. From germline, CDR1 is SQVTM and CDR2 ANQGSEA. The CDR3 DNA reads as TGCAGCGTTGAAGACCCCCGGGGCTACGTGAAAGCTTTCTTT. This encodes CSVEDPRGYVKAFF. Full variable domain (rest looked up from reference TRBV29-1 and TRBJ1-1): SAVISQKPSRDICQRGTSLTIQCQVDSQVTMMFWYRQQPGQSLTLIATANQGSEATYESGFVIDKFPISRPNLTFSTLTVSNMSPEDSSIYLCSVEDPRGYVKAFFGQGTRLTVV.

The V call is TRBV7-6, the J call TRBJ1-1, with a weak D call TRBD1 (5 bases). The CDR3 contains 14 residues. The ends were cut back, 2 bases at V and 4 bases at J, with 11 bases in the middle. CDR1 and CDR2 from the germline V gene are SGHVS and FNYEAQ. CDR3 protein: CASSLSRAATEAFF. CDR3 DNA sequence: TGTGCCAGCAGCTTAAGCAGGGCGGCCACTGAAGCTTTCTTT.

In DNA form, the CDR3 reads TGCGCCAGCAGCCAAGGCGCGTTGGGGTATGGCTACACCTTC. It codes for CASSQGALGYGYTF. V is TRBV4-1 and J is TRBJ1-2; D gene unclear. The ends were cut back, 1 base at V and 5 bases at J, with 11 bases in the middle. In germline, CDR1 is MGHRA, CDR2 YSYEKL. This CDR3 comprises 14 residues.

A single count supports this clone. The V call is TRBV10-3, the J call TRBJ2-3; TRBD1 matches at 8 bases. Germline loops: CDR1 ENHRY, CDR2 SYGVKD. With 5 bases clipped from V and 5 bases from J, the junction kept 9 bases outside the gene matches. The CDR3 covers 15 residues. The CDR3 coding sequence is TGTGCCATCAGTACCGGACAGGGCGAGGGAGATACGCAGTATTTT. Translation gives CAISTGQGEGDTQYF.

J is TRBJ2-2 and V is TRBV6-1; D unresolved. CDR1 MNHNS and CDR2 SASEGT come from the germline V gene. V lost 1 base to trimming and J lost 5 bases, with 8 bases between them. The CDR3 sequence is 14 residues long. CDR3 in amino acids: CASSEEGWTGELFF. The CDR3 region has the DNA TGTGCCAGCAGTGAAGAGGGTTGGACCGGGGAGCTGTTTTTT.

V usage is TRBV19 and J usage is TRBJ1-5; 8 nucleotides agree with TRBD1. The ends lost 11 bases at V and 0 bases at J; junction bases unmatched: 18. Germline V gene sequence: CDR1 LNHDA, CDR2 SQIVND (reference sequence). This CDR3 has 18 residues. The CDR3 protein is CASGGPGTTLYSNQPQHF. CDR3 nucleotide sequence: TGTGCCTCAGGGGGCCCAGGGACGACACTTTATAGCAATCAGCCCCAGCATTTT.

This clone was seen a few times. The chain joins TRBV11-3 to TRBJ1-1; no reliable D call. The ends were cut back, 2 bases at V and 6 bases at J, with 10 bases in the middle. The CDR3 runs to 13 residues. Germline loops: CDR1 SGHNT, CDR2 YENEEA. The CDR3 reads CASSLTVGAEAFF. The CDR3 DNA sequence: TGTGCCAGCAGCTTAACAGTCGGCGCTGAAGCTTTCTTT.

The chain carries TRBV7-3 and TRBJ2-2; D is possibly TRBD1 (5 bases). V was clipped by 3 bases and J by 8 bases, with 10 bases between them. The germline CDR1 and CDR2 sequences are SGHTA and FQGTGA. The CDR3 is made up of 13 amino acids. This CDR3 reads CASSFSRAGELFF. CDR3 in DNA: TGTGCCAGCAGCTTTTCCAGGGCGGGGGAGCTGTTTTTT.

The chain carries TRBV19 and TRBJ2-7, with a possible D match to TRBD1 (6 bases). Germline values: CDR1 LNHDA, CDR2 SQIVND (reference sequence). V dropped 3 bases and J dropped 3 bases, with 12 bases sitting between them. The length of the CDR3 is 14 residues. CDR3 nucleotides: TGTGCCAGTAGTATGGGCGAGGGGGACTACGAGCAGTACTTC. It codes for CASSMGEGDYEQYF.

The chain couples TRBV6-5 to TRBJ1-1; maybe TRBD1 (5 bases). The CDR3 totals 14 residues. Germline V gene lookup returns CDR1 MNHEY and CDR2 SVGAGI. V was shortened by 6 bases and J by 1 base, with 12 bases between the two germline ends. This chain's CDR3 is CASRPGGPNTEAFF. In nucleotides, the CDR3 is TGTGCCAGCAGGCCCGGGGGACCGAACACTGAAGCTTTCTTT.

This clone came up a few times. V gene TRBV28 combines with J gene TRBJ1-6; weak D call: TRBD1 (5 bases). The CDR3 has 17 residues. Germline assignment: CDR1 MDHEN and CDR2 SYDVKM. Trimming took 3 bases from V and 4 from J, leaving 16 bases between them. CDR3 protein: CASSFPGTTHYNSPLHF. In nucleotides, the CDR3 is TGTGCCAGCAGTTTCCCCGGGACGACTCATTATAATTCACCCCTCCACTTT.